The rows below give T cell receptor beta chains drawn from one sample of a study of blood T cell repertoires in COVID-19. Clones were read by immunoSEQ multiplex PCR, and TCRdb kept only the in-frame ones, dropping some. The table has around 250,000 clones, roughly 89% seen once; the top ten hold around 4%. Sequencing was done on a sample of PBMCs or T cells enriched from blood (not recorded which). Receptors were obtained from a woman in her 30s who had recovered from COVID-19. The CDR3 runs from the conserved cysteine through the conserved F or W. The D gene is left open where the match is weak. Not every row has a clone size; where given, it reads once, few, many or a size class.

v_gene: TRBV7-2
abundance: .
j_gene: TRBJ1-1
d_gene: .
CDR3aa: CASSSNGDTEAFF
CDR3nt: TGTGCCAGCTCCAGTAACGGGGACACTGAAGCTTTCTTT

v_gene: TRBV4-1
abundance: .
j_gene: TRBJ1-4
d_gene: .
CDR3aa: CASSQTDRRTNEKLFF
CDR3nt: TGCGCCAGCAGCCAAACAGACAGGAGGACTAATGAAAAACTGTTTTTT

v_gene: TRBV14
abundance: .
j_gene: TRBJ2-2
d_gene: TRBD2
CDR3aa: CASSQDGRALAGELFF
CDR3nt: TGTGCCAGCAGCCAAGACGGGAGGGCCCTGGCCGGGGAGCTGTTTTTT

v_gene: TRBV5-6
abundance: .
j_gene: TRBJ2-7
d_gene: TRBD1
CDR3aa: CASSSRDSAYEQYF
CDR3nt: TGTGCCAGCAGCTCCCGGGACAGCGCCTACGAGCAGTACTTC

v_gene: TRBV6-1
abundance: .
j_gene: TRBJ2-7
d_gene: TRBD1
CDR3aa: CASSEVVGQGLYEQYF
CDR3nt: TGTGCCAGCAGTGAAGTTGTAGGACAGGGCCTCTACGAGCAGTACTTC

v_gene: TRBV13
abundance: .
j_gene: TRBJ2-1
d_gene: TRBD1
CDR3aa: CASSLIPDREQFF
CDR3nt: TGTGCCAGCAGCTTAATCCCGGACAGGGAACAGTTCTTC

v_gene: TRBV5-4
abundance: .
j_gene: TRBJ2-5
d_gene: TRBD2
CDR3aa: CASSLDNLAGETQYF
CDR3nt: TGTGCCAGCAGCCTGGATAACCTAGCGGGAGAGACCCAGTACTTC

v_gene: TRBV19
abundance: .
j_gene: TRBJ2-3
d_gene: TRBD2
CDR3aa: CASSGAREAGGTDTQYF
CDR3nt: TGTGCCAGTAGTGGGGCCCGGGAGGCCGGGGGAACAGATACGCAGTATTTT

v_gene: TRBV18
abundance: .
j_gene: TRBJ1-6
d_gene: .
CDR3aa: CASSLGQNNSPLHF
CDR3nt: TGTGCCAGCTCACTTGGACAGAATAATTCACCCCTCCACTTT

v_gene: TRBV30
abundance: .
j_gene: TRBJ1-2
d_gene: .
CDR3aa: CAWSVQARYGYTF
CDR3nt: TGTGCCTGGAGTGTTCAGGCACGCTATGGCTACACCTTC

v_gene: TRBV3-1/TRBV3-2
abundance: once
j_gene: TRBJ2-1
d_gene: .
CDR3aa: CASRCDRDLGENEQFF
CDR3nt: TGTGCCAGCAGATGCGACCGGGACTTGGGCGAGAATGAGCAGTTCTTC

v_gene: TRBV5-1
abundance: .
j_gene: TRBJ1-1
d_gene: .
CDR3aa: CASSLGGPEAFF
CDR3nt: TGCGCCAGCAGCTTGGGGGGCCCTGAAGCTTTCTTT

v_gene: TRBV27
abundance: .
j_gene: TRBJ2-7
d_gene: TRBD2
CDR3aa: CASRPSGGSYEQYF
CDR3nt: TGTGCCAGCAGACCCTCGGGGGGGTCCTACGAGCAGTACTTC

v_gene: TRBV9
abundance: .
j_gene: TRBJ2-7
d_gene: .
CDR3aa: CASSAGYGDEQYF
CDR3nt: TGTGCCAGCAGCGCAGGATACGGTGACGAGCAGTACTTC

v_gene: TRBV19
abundance: .
j_gene: TRBJ1-5
d_gene: .
CDR3aa: CASSITGGRNQPQHF
CDR3nt: TGTGCCAGTAGTATCACGGGGGGACGCAATCAGCCCCAGCATTTT

v_gene: TRBV18
abundance: .
j_gene: TRBJ2-5
d_gene: .
CDR3aa: CASSKERVWETQYF
CDR3nt: TGTGCCAGCTCAAAAGAGCGGGTATGGGAGACCCAGTACTTC

v_gene: TRBV28
abundance: .
j_gene: TRBJ1-5
d_gene: .
CDR3aa: CASSPAVGFFGESNQPQHF
CDR3nt: TGTGCCAGCAGCCCTGCGGTGGGTTTTTTTGGGGAGAGCAATCAGCCCCAGCATTTT

v_gene: TRBV29-1
abundance: few
j_gene: TRBJ1-2
d_gene: TRBD1
CDR3aa: CSVREQGAVYGYTF
CDR3nt: TGCAGCGTGCGGGAACAGGGGGCCGTCTATGGCTACACCTTC

v_gene: TRBV27
abundance: once
j_gene: TRBJ2-1
d_gene: .
CDR3aa: CASRDRSSSYNEQFF
CDR3nt: TGTGCCAGCAGAGACAGGTCAAGCTCCTACAATGAGCAGTTCTTC

v_gene: TRBV4-1
abundance: .
j_gene: TRBJ1-5
d_gene: TRBD1
CDR3aa: CASSQGTGGQPQHF
CDR3nt: TGCGCCAGCAGCCAAGGGACAGGGGGTCAGCCCCAGCATTTT

v_gene: TRBV7-6
abundance: once
j_gene: TRBJ2-7
d_gene: TRBD1
CDR3aa: CASSLLQGASYEQYF
CDR3nt: TGTGCCAGCAGCTTACTACAGGGGGCTTCCTACGAGCAGTACTTC

v_gene: TRBV9
abundance: .
j_gene: TRBJ1-6
d_gene: .
CDR3aa: CASREGQRTNSPLHF
CDR3nt: TGTGCCAGCAGAGAAGGACAGAGAACTAATTCACCCCTCCACTTT